A single sample gave rise to the 12 T cell receptor beta chains below, sequenced in a study of human thymus T cells. Surgeons resected thymus tissue during corrective heart surgery. Clones were sequenced by immunoSEQ multiplex PCR, and TCRdb holds only the in-frame ones, with some missing. Found here are 100,000 to 150,000 clones, around 94% of them singletons; the top ten hold around 0.024%. Sequenced input: thymus tissue. These receptor sequences come from a boy under two years old with a congenital heart defect but otherwise immunologically healthy.

The rearrangement uses TRBV28 and TRBJ1-2; possible D gene TRBD1, 6 bases. The CDR3 has 16 amino acids. V shed 6 bases and J shed 5 bases, with 22 bases lying between them. The germline V gene encodes CDR1 MDHEN and CDR2 SYDVKM. CDR3 in amino acids: CASRTGEGRGGYGYTF. The DNA of the CDR3 is TGTGCCAGCAGGACGGGGGAGGGCAGGGGAGGGTATGGCTACACCTTC.

This chain joins TRBV11-3 and TRBJ2-2, with D perhaps TRBD1 (6 bases). The length of the CDR3 is 15 residues. V lost 4 bases, J lost 4 bases, and 13 bases lay in between. Germline lookup yields CDR1 SGHNT and CDR2 YENEEA. The CDR3: CASSSKQGGTGELFF. CDR3 sequence (DNA): TGTGCCAGCAGCTCAAAACAGGGCGGCACCGGGGAGCTGTTTTTT.

The chain couples TRBV25-1 to TRBJ2-3, with unresolved D. The CDR3 covers 16 residues. V shed 4 bases and J shed 1 base, with 15 bases lying between them. Germline V CDR1 and CDR2: MGHDK, SYGVNS. The CDR3 nucleotides read TGTGCCAGCAGTGGTCCAACTCCGCGCGGCACAGATACGCAGTATTTT. Translated, it gives CASSGPTPRGTDTQYF.

V and J are TRBV27 and TRBJ1-2, with 7 bases that match TRBD1. There are 17 residues in the CDR3. Unmatched junction bases numbered 13, after V lost 2 bases and J lost 4 bases. The germline V gene encodes CDR1 MNHEY and CDR2 SMNVEV (reference sequence). Here the CDR3 reads CASSLGSRDSGIYGYTF. CDR3 DNA sequence: TGTGCCAGCAGTTTAGGTTCCCGGGACAGTGGTATCTATGGCTACACCTTC.

This chain connects TRBV6-1 to TRBJ2-5, with D maybe TRBD2 (5 bases). The V and J ends lost 8 bases and 5 bases respectively, with 9 bases between them. The CDR3 loop spans 11 amino acids. Germline lookup yields CDR1 MNHNS and CDR2 SASEGT. The DNA of the CDR3 is TGTGCCAGCGACGGGGAGGAGACCCAGTACTTC. It encodes CASDGEETQYF.

J is TRBJ2-5 and V is TRBV7-6; a possible D gene is TRBD2 (5 bases). The CDR3 spans 14 residues. Trimming cost V 1 base and J 5 bases, with 11 bases left between them. Germline CDR1 reads SGHVS; CDR2 reads FNYEAQ. CDR3 in amino acids: CASSLGASFETQYF. The CDR3, as DNA: TGTGCCAGCAGCTTAGGGGCTAGCTTCGAGACCCAGTACTTC. Filled out from reference TRBV7-6 and TRBJ2-5, the complete variable domain reads GAGVSQSPRYKVTKRGQDVALRCDPISGHVSLYWYRQALGQGPEFLTYFNYEAQQDKSGLPNDRFSAERPEGSISTLTIQRTEQRDSAMYRCASSLGASFETQYFGPGTRLLVL.

The V call is TRBV5-1, the J call TRBJ1-1; 9 bases agree with TRBD1. Germline loops: CDR1 SGHRS, CDR2 YFSETQ. The trim removed 2 bases at V and 1 base at J, leaving 9 bases unmatched. The CDR3 is 17 amino acids. As DNA, the CDR3 is TGCGCCAGCAGCTTCGCACAGGGGGCGGACCCGAACACTGAAGCTTTCTTT. Protein product: CASSFAQGADPNTEAFF.

The chain recombines TRBV4-3 with TRBJ2-1; 9 nucleotides match TRBD2. The CDR3 loop spans 17 amino acids. Trimming at V came to 0 bases and at J to 4 bases, leaving 7 bases not matched to a gene. CDR1 is LGHNA and CDR2 is YSLEER in the germline V gene. The CDR3 spells CASSQDSSGGPYNEQFF. The CDR3 DNA follows: TGCGCCAGCAGCCAAGATTCCAGCGGGGGGCCGTACAATGAGCAGTTCTTC.

The chain joins TRBV18 to TRBJ2-3, with D possibly being TRBD2 (5 bases). The V gene's germline CDR1 is KGHSH and CDR2 LQKENI. This CDR3 is built from 14 residues. Trimming removed 3 bases at V and 1 base at J, with 8 bases between. The CDR3 sequence: CASSPGLRTDTQYF. The CDR3 DNA reads TGTGCCAGCTCACCCGGACTCCGCACAGATACGCAGTATTTT.

The genes are TRBV5-1 and TRBJ2-1, with TRBD1 matching over 12 bases. From germline, CDR1 is SGHRS and CDR2 YFSETQ. The CDR3 has 13 residues. V trimming: 4 bases; J trimming: 8 bases; junction bases outside the gene matches: 1. The CDR3 reads CASSRDRGHEQFF. For the CDR3, the DNA is TGCGCCAGCAGCAGGGACAGGGGGCATGAGCAGTTCTTC.

The chain is built from TRBV11-1 and TRBJ2-7, with unresolved D. From germline, CDR1 is SGHAT and CDR2 FQDESV (reference sequence). Trimming shortened V by 5 bases and J by 2 bases, and 16 bases separated the two germline ends. The CDR3 runs 15 residues. The CDR3 nucleotides are TGTGCCAGCAGCCCTCCTCCGTCCCCCCCCTACGAGCAGTACTTC. Translating it yields CASSPPPSPPYEQYF.

The V gene is TRBV28, the J gene TRBJ1-2; TRBD1 matches 11 bases. The CDR3 consists of 17 residues. CDR1 is MDHEN and CDR2 is SYDVKM in the germline V gene. Trimming removed 5 bases from V and 8 bases from J; junction bases left unmatched: 16. This CDR3 reads CASSPIRAGQGGRGYTF. CDR3 sequence (DNA): TGTGCCAGCAGTCCCATTAGGGCGGGACAGGGGGGTAGAGGCTACACCTTC.